These T cell receptor beta chains were read from a single sample in a study of T cells after yellow fever vaccination. TCRdb itself ran the 5' RACE reads through MiXCR, one entry per CDR3 protein. The table lists about 300,000 distinct CDR3 sequences, around 6.8% of them singletons. Sequences were derived from PBMCs, sampled about 49 days after the first yellow fever vaccination. The receptors here all came from a man aged 18 to 30 who received the YFV17D yellow fever vaccine. The CDR3 runs from the conserved cysteine through the conserved F or W.

CDR3 protein	J gene	V gene
CASSQEGVGNTIYF	TRBJ1-3	TRBV4-3
CASSLGRSYGELFF	TRBJ2-2	TRBV12-3/TRBV12-4
CASSVRVETQYF	TRBJ2-5	TRBV12-3/TRBV12-4
CASSSGFDEQYF	TRBJ2-7	TRBV7-2
CSVVRNTEAFF	TRBJ1-1	TRBV29-1
CASSQDPGSYGYTF	TRBJ1-2	TRBV4-1
CASSTQFTGELFF	TRBJ2-2	TRBV5-1
CASSHLTGEQYF	TRBJ2-7	TRBV11-2
CSARDRHAYNEQFF	TRBJ2-1	TRBV20-1
CSASGSGGAGELFF	TRBJ2-2	TRBV20-1
CASSLGWGATSYNEQFF	TRBJ2-1	TRBV5-1
CASSPNVGQGSYEQYF	TRBJ2-7	TRBV7-3
CASSLTYREETQYF	TRBJ2-5	TRBV7-7
CASSWGTDEAFF	TRBJ1-1	TRBV5-1